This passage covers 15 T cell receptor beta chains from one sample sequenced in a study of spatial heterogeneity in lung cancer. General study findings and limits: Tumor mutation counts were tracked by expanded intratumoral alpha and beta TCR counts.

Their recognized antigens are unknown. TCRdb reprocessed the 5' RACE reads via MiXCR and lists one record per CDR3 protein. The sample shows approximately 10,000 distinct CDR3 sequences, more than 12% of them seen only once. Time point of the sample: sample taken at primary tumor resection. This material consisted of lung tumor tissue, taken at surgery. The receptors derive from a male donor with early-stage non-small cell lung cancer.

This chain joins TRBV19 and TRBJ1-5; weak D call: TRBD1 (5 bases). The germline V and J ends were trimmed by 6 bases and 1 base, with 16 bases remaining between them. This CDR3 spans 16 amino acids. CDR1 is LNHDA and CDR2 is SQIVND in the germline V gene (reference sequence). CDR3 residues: CASRTTGLRSNQPQHF. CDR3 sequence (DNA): TGTGCCAGTAGGACAACGGGACTGAGGAGCAATCAGCCCCAGCATTTT.

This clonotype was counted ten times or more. The CDR3 nucleotides read TGCGCCAGCAGCCAAGATGCAGGGGGCTGGAGTAATGAGCAGTTCTTC. Translation: CASSQDAGGWSNEQFF. This rearrangement joins TRBV4-1 to TRBJ2-1, with 8 bases aligning to TRBD1. From germline, CDR1 is MGHRA and CDR2 YSYEKL. The CDR3 runs to 16 residues. J was trimmed by 7 bases and V by 0 bases; bases with no gene match: 8.

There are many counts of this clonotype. As DNA, the CDR3 is TGTGCCAGCAGCCCCGGGACAGCCGGGGAGCTGTTTTTT. It specifies CASSPGTAGELFF. V is TRBV3-1 and J is TRBJ2-2, with 7 nucleotides matching TRBD1. This CDR3 spans 13 amino acids. The germline gives CDR1 LGHDT, CDR2 YNNKEL (reference sequence). V was pared by 4 bases and J by 6 bases, with 2 bases of the junction left unmatched.

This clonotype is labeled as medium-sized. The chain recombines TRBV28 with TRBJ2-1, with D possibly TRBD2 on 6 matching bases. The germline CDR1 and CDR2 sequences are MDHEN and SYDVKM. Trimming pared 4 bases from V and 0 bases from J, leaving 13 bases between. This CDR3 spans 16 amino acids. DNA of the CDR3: TGTGCCAGCAGTTCGATCCCCGGGAGCTCCTACAATGAGCAGTTCTTC. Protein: CASSSIPGSSYNEQFF. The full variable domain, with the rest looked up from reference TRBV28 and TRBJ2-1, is DVKVTQSSRYLVKRTGEKVFLECVQDMDHENMFWYRQDPGLGLRLIYFSYDVKMKEKGDIPEGYSVSREKKERFSLILESASTNQTSMYLCASSSIPGSSYNEQFFGPGTRLTVL.

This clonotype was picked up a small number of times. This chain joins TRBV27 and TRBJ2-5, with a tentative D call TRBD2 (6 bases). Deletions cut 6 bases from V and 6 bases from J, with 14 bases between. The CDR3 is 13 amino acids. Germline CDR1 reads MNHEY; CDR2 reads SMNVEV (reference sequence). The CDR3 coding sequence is TGTGCCAGCAGCCACGGGAGCTTGAAGACCCAGTACTTC. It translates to CASSHGSLKTQYF.

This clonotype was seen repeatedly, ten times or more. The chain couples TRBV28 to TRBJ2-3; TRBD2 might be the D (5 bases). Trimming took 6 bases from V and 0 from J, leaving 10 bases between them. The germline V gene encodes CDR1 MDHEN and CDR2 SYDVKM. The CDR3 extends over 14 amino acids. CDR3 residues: CASSPVASTDTQYF. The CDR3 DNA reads TGTGCCAGCAGCCCTGTAGCGAGCACAGATACGCAGTATTTT.

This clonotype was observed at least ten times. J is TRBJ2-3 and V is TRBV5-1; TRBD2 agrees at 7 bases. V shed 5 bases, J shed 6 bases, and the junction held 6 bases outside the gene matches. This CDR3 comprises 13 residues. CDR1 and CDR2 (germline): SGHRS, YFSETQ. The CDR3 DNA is TGCGCCAGCAGACTAGGACTAGTTGATACGCAGTATTTT. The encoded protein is CASRLGLVDTQYF.

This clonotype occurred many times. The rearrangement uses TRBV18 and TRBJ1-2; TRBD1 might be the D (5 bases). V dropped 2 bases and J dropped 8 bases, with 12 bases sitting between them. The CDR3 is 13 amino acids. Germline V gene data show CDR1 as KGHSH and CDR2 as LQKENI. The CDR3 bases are TGTGCCAGCTCACCAAGTACAGGACGAGGCTACACCTTC. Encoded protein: CASSPSTGRGYTF.

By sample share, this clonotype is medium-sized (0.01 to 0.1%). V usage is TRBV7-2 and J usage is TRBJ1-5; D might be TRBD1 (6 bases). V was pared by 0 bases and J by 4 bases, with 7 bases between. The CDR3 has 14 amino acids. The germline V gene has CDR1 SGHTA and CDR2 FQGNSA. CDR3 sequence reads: CASSLAGGNQPQHF. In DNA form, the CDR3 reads TGTGCCAGCAGCTTAGCAGGGGGGAATCAGCCCCAGCATTTT.

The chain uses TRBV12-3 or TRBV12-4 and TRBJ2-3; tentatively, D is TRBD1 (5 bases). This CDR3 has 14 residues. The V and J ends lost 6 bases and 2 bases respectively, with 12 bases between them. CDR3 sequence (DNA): TGTGCCAGCAGCTTGGGGCGGTCCACAGATACGCAGTATTTT. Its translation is CASSLGRSTDTQYF.

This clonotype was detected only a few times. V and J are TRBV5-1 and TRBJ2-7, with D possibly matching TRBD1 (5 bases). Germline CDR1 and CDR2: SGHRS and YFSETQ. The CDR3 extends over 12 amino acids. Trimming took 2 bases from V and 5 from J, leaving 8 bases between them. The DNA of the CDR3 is TGCGCCAGCAGCTTCCAGGGCGACGAGCAGTACTTC. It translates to CASSFQGDEQYF.

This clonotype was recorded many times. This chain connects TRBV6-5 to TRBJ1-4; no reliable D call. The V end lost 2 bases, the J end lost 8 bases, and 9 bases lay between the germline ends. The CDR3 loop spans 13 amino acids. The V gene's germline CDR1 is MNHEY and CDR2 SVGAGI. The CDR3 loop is CASSYQKAEKLFF. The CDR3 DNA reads TGTGCCAGCAGTTACCAGAAGGCAGAAAAACTGTTTTTT.

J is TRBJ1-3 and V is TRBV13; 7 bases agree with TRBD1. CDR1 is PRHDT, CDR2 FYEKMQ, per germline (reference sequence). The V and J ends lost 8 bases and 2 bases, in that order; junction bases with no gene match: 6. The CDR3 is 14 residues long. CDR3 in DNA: TGTGCCAGCCGGGGGACAGTCGCTGGAAACACCATATATTTT. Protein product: CASRGTVAGNTIYF.

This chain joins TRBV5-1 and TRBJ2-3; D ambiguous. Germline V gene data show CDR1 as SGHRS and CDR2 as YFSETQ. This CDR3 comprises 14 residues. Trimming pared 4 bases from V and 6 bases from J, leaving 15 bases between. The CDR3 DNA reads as TGCGCCAGCAGCATGGCCCTCCTTACGGATACGCAGTATTTT. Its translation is CASSMALLTDTQYF. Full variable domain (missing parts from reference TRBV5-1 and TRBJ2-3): KAGVTQTPRYLIKTRGQQVTLSCSPISGHRSVSWYQQTPGQGLQFLFEYFSETQRNKGNFPGRFSGRQFSNSRSEMNVSTLELGDSALYLCASSMALLTDTQYFGPGTRLTVL.

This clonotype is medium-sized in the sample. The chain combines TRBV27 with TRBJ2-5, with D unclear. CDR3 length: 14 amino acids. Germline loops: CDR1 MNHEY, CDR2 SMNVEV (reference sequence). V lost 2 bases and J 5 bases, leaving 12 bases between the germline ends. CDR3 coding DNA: TGTGCCAGCAGTTTAATTGACTCCTCCGAGACCCAGTACTTC. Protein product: CASSLIDSSETQYF.